This TCR beta chain derives from a study of post-analysis software for immune sequencing data. For the study at large: Recorded disease courses covered relapsing-remitting, secondary progressive and progressive-relapsing multiple sclerosis. Some patients had no subtype annotation. Notes on the study in general: Those with multiple sclerosis, the patient group, showed significantly lower normalized Chao1 diversity than controls. TRBV5-6, TRBV5-1 and TRBV20-1 were among five TRBV segments more frequent in patients than controls. Under F measure analysis, samples from one preparation batch co-clustered strongly.

cDNA libraries for TCR beta contained unique molecular identifiers. T cells numbering roughly 1 to 10 million yielded cDNA molecules that totaled about 500,000. In TCRdb, the PCR reads were re-called with MiXCR into one record per CDR3 protein. The data hold some 890,000 distinct CDR3 sequences, with approximately 50% observed a single time. This clonotype has just a few counts. Its antigen is unidentified. Between the trimmed V and J ends, which lost 8 bases and 5 bases, there was a span of 15 bases. The V gene's germline CDR1 is SNHLY and CDR2 FYNNEI. The CDR3 spans 13 residues. The chain employs TRBV2 and TRBJ2-5, with D unclear. Sequencing input: blood. This TCR was recovered from a girl under 18 with multiple sclerosis. CDR3 bases: TGTGCCAGCGGGTCAGAGTATATGGAGACCCAGTACTTC. This codes for CASGSEYMETQYF.